This T cell receptor (beta chain) was retrieved from a study of pediatric ulcerative colitis. Libraries were prepared by immunoSEQ multiplex PCR; TCRdb keeps only in-frame clonotypes and omits some of them. The data contain tens of thousands of clones, roughly 82% of them singletons. The CDR3 consists of 14 residues. The germline V gene has CDR1 MDHEN and CDR2 SYDVKM. The germline V and J ends were trimmed by 1 base and 2 bases, with 8 bases remaining between them. One to two pinch biopsies were taken from the rectum during colonoscopy. This chain uses TRBV28 with TRBJ2-5; D unclear. This receptor was identified in a boy younger than 18 with severe ulcerative colitis. Sequenced: gut tissue. In DNA form, the CDR3 reads TGTGCCAGCAGTTTATCAGTCGGGCAAGAGACCCAGTACTTC. Its protein is CASSLSVGQETQYF.